This T cell receptor beta chain came from a study of T cell repertoires in cytomegalovirus infection. Study as a whole: Signatures in public TCR beta sequences pointed to both CMV infection and matching HLA type.

General observations from the study: HLA-C-restricted CMV clonotypes gave the most frequent clonotype in two of eight donors.

TCRdb processed the reads anew with MiXCR; each CDR3 protein has one entry. The sample carries about 490,000 distinct CDR3 sequences, 26% recorded once. About this clonotype: As yet, its antigen is unknown.

In germline, CDR1 is LNHDA, CDR2 SQIVND (reference sequence). CDR3 length: 15 residues. V lost 3 bases and J lost 2, with 10 bases in between. Input material: PBMCs. The TCR originated in a human donor in good health (CMV status not recorded). Some clones in this sample may be carry-over from other donors' samples. V usage is TRBV19 and J usage is TRBJ2-2; D remains unclear. The CDR3 loop reads CASSMMAANTGELFF. The DNA of the CDR3 is TGTGCCAGTAGTATGATGGCAGCCAACACCGGGGAGCTGTTTTTT.